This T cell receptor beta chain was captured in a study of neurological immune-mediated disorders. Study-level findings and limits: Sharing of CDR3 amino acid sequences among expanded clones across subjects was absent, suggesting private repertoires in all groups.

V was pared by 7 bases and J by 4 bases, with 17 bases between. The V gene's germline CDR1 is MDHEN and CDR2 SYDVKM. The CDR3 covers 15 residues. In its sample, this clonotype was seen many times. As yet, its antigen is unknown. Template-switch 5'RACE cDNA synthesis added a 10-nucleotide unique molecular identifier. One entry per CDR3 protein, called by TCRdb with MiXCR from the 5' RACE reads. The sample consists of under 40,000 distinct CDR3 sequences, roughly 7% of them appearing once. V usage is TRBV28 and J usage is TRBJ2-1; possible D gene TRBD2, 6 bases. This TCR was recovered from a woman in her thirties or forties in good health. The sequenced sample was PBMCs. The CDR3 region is CASTPRDSVYNEQFF. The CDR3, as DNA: TGTGCCAGCACCCCGCGGGATAGCGTGTACAATGAGCAGTTCTTC.